The clone carrying this T cell receptor (beta chain) was observed many times. The antigen is undetermined. The data belong to a study of glioma-infiltrating T cells. Study results and caveats: Tissue-blood divergence was below expectation in non-neoplastic patients, above in gliomas. Very few CDR3 sequences were shared between tissue and blood.

TCR alpha and beta CDR3 regions were amplified from RNA using iRepertoire nested multiplex PCR. One-step reverse transcription and amplification started from roughly 100-400 ng of tissue mRNA or PBMC total RNA. TCRdb redid the calling of the multiplex PCR reads with MiXCR, one entry per CDR3 protein. The data contain under 200,000 distinct CDR3 sequences, roughly a third of them seen just once; the ten biggest clones take up roughly a fifth. Germline assignment: CDR1 LGHNA and CDR2 YNFKEQ. V lost 4 bases and J lost 4; bases outside the gene matches: 9. The CDR3 contains 15 residues. The sequencing sample was made of glioma tissue, nonneoplastic brain tissue, or PBMCs (not recorded which). The origin of this receptor is a human donor with low-grade glioma or glioblastoma, undergoing nonglioma brain surgery, or in good health (not recorded which). The chain links TRBV4-2 to TRBJ1-1, with 7 bases lining up with TRBD1. CDR3: CASSRGQVPGTEAFF. The CDR3 nucleotides read TGTGCCAGCAGCCGCGGACAGGTCCCGGGCACTGAAGCTTTCTTT.